Listed below are T cell receptor beta chains from one sample, sequenced in a study of shared clonotypes between healthy human individuals. Assay used: immunoSEQ multiplex PCR; TCRdb lists only in-frame clones, some missing. In the table there are 950,000 to 1,300,000 clones, roughly 75% of which are singletons. Sequenced material: memory CD4+ T cells sorted from blood. These receptors were taken from a man younger than 30 in good health. The CDR3 runs from the conserved cysteine through the conserved F or W. D genes are given only for firm matches. The size of a clone is reported for some rows only, either as once, few or many, or as a class for expanded clones.

CASSFTGTSGTDTQYF	TRBV11-1	TRBD2	-	TRBJ2-3
CASSKPYTPKGKNIQYF	TRBV21-1	-	-	TRBJ2-4
CAISEGLAGVTDTQYF	TRBV10-3	TRBD2	-	TRBJ2-3
CASSQPGHTLDTQYF	TRBV25-1	-	-	TRBJ2-3
CASSARPGQVNNEQFF	TRBV6-1	TRBD1	many	TRBJ2-1
CASSLVLAGGDTQYF	TRBV5-4	TRBD2	-	TRBJ2-3
CASSPLGHNTEAFF	TRBV13	-	-	TRBJ1-1
CASSLEGQSNQPQHF	TRBV5-1	TRBD1	-	TRBJ1-5
CASSYSTGSGNTIYF	TRBV6-5	TRBD1	-	TRBJ1-3
CASRMDRLNTEAFF	TRBV2	-	once	TRBJ1-1
CASSLPPNTEAFF	TRBV5-6	-	few	TRBJ1-1
CASGGAATQYF	TRBV2	-	few	TRBJ2-3
CASSRLLGTGGSYEQYF	TRBV5-4	TRBD1	-	TRBJ2-7
CAWSLSGELFF	TRBV30	-	few	TRBJ2-2
CASSDSRRSDEQYF	TRBV5-4	-	-	TRBJ2-7
CASSWLEASMGTEAFF	TRBV27	-	-	TRBJ1-1
CAISESGPGNTIYF	TRBV10-3	-	-	TRBJ1-3
CASRRSGSGGTEAFF	TRBV19	-	-	TRBJ1-1
CASRTLAGEETQYF	TRBV6-5	TRBD2	-	TRBJ2-5
CASSLSIGDTQYF	TRBV7-2	-	-	TRBJ2-3
CASSLEPNGRGDTEAFF	TRBV5-1	-	-	TRBJ1-1
CASSQNDRSYNEQFF	TRBV4-1	-	-	TRBJ2-1
CASSDNPNTEAFF	TRBV16	-	once	TRBJ1-1
CASSYGGITEAFF	TRBV6-5	-	-	TRBJ1-1
CASSSGQVGETQYF	TRBV7-2	TRBD1	-	TRBJ2-5
CASSSGQGWSTEAFF	TRBV7-9	TRBD1	-	TRBJ1-1
CASSPNRGGYEQYF	TRBV5-1	-	-	TRBJ2-7
CASGSDPGAAYNEQFF	TRBV5-1	-	-	TRBJ2-1
CASSHTLLGAGESSYNEQFF	TRBV13	-	once	TRBJ2-1
CAWSPVWDREGRSLHF	TRBV30	TRBD1	few	TRBJ1-6
CAWSAAGTPPYEQYF	TRBV30	-	-	-
CASTSLGQVYNEQFF	TRBV5-1	TRBD1	few	TRBJ2-1
CASSLASFSYEQYF	TRBV11-2	-	-	TRBJ2-7
CASSPGGAETDTQYF	TRBV18	-	-	TRBJ2-3